This TCR beta chain was recovered during a study of Graves' ophthalmopathy and Graves' hyperthyroidism. This clonotype came up a few times. TCR beta CDR3 amplification used RNA transcripts. HTBI primers served in a first-round RT-PCR, which a second-round multiplex PCR followed. TCRdb re-called the multiplex PCR reads through MiXCR, storing one row per CDR3 protein. The sample lists almost 750,000 distinct CDR3 sequences, approximately 40% occurring once. The CDR3 runs to 13 residues. Looked up from germline, CDR1 is SGHTA and CDR2 is FQGNSA. Trimming removed 2 bases at V and 6 bases at J, with 11 bases between.

J is TRBJ2-7 and V is TRBV7-2; D is unclear. Sequencing was performed on peripheral blood. This TCR derives from an adult man with Graves' ophthalmopathy. CDR3 nucleotides: TGTGCCAGCAGCTTAAAGCCGGGCGCCGAGCAGTACTTC. Translation gives CASSLKPGAEQYF.